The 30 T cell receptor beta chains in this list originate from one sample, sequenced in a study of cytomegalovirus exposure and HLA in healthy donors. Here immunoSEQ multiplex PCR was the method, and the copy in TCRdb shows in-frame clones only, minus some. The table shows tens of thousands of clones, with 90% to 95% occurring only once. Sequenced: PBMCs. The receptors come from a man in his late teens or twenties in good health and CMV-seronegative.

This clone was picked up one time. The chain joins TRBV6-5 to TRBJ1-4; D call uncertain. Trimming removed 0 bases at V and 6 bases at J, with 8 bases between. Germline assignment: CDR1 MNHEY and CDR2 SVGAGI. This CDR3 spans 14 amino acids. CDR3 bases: TGTGCCAGCAGTTACTCGTGGAGGGATGAAAAACTGTTTTTT. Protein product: CASSYSWRDEKLFF.

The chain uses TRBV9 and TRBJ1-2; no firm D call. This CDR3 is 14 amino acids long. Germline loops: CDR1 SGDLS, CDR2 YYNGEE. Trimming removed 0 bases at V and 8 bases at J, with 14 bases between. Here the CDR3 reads CASSVDAGRGGYTF. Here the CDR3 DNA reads TGTGCCAGCAGCGTAGATGCAGGACGAGGGGGCTACACCTTC.

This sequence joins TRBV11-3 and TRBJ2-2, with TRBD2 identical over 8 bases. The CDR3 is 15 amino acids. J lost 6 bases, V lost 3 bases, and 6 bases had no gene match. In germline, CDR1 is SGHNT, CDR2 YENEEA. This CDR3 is CASSFSGASAGELFF. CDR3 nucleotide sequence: TGTGCCAGCAGCTTTAGCGGGGCTAGCGCCGGGGAGCTGTTTTTT.

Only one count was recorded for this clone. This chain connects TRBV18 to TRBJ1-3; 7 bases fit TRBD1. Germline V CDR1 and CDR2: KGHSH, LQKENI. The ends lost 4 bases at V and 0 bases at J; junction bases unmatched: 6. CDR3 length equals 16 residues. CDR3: CASSQPGQSSGNTIYF. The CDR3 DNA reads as TGTGCCAGCTCACAACCGGGACAGAGCTCTGGAAACACCATATATTTT.

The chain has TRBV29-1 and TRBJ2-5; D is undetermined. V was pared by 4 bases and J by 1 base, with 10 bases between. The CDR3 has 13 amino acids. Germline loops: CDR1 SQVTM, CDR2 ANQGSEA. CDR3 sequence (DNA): TGCAGCGTTGCTCTGGGCAGCCAAGAGACCCAGTACTTC. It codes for CSVALGSQETQYF.

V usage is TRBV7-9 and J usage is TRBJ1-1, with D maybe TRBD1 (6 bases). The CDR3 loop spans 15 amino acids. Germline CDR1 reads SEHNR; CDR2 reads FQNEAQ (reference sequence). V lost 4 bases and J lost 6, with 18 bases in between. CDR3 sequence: CASSSSVSGVAEAFF. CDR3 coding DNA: TGTGCCAGCAGCTCGTCCGTTTCAGGGGTCGCTGAAGCTTTCTTT.

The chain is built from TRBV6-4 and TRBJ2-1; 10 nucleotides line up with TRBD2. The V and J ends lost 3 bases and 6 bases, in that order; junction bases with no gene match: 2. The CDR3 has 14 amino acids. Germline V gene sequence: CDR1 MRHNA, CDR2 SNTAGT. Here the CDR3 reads CASSELAGSNEQFF. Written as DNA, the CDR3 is TGTGCCAGCAGTGAACTAGCGGGAAGCAATGAGCAGTTCTTC.

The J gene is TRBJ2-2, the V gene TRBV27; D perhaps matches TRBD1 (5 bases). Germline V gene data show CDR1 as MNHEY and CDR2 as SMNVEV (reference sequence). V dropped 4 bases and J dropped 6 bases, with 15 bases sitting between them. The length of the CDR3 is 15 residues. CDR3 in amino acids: CASSWGRVNPGELFF. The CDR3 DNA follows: TGTGCCAGCAGTTGGGGCAGGGTGAATCCCGGGGAGCTGTTTTTT.

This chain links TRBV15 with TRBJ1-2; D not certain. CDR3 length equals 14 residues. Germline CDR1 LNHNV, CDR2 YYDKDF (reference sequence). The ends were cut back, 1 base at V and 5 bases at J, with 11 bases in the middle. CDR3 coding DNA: TGTGCCACCAGCAGAGTTATAGAACCTTATGGCTACACCTTC. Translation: CATSRVIEPYGYTF. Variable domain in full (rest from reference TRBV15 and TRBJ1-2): DAMVIQNPRYQVTQFGKPVTLSCSQTLNHNVMYWYQQKSSQAPKLLFHYYDKDFNNEADTPDNFQSRRPNTSFCFLDIRSPGLGDTAMYLCATSRVIEPYGYTFGSGTRLTVV.

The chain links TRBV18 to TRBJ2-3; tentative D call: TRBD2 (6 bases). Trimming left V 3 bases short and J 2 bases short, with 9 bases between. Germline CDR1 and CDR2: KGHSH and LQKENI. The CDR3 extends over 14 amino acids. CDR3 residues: CASSPRGTTDTQYF. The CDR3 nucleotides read TGTGCCAGCTCACCGCGGGGAACCACAGATACGCAGTATTTT.

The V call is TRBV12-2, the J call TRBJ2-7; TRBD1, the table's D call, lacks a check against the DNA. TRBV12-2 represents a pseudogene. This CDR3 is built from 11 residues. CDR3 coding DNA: TGTGCAAGTCGTTTCACCTACGAGCAGTACTTC. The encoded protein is CASRFTYEQYF.

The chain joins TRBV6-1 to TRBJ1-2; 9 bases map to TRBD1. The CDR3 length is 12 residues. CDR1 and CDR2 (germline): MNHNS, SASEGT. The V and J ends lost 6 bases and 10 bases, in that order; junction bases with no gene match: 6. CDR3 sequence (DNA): TGTGCCAGCAGAGCGGACAGGGGCGACTACACCTTC. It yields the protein CASRADRGDYTF.

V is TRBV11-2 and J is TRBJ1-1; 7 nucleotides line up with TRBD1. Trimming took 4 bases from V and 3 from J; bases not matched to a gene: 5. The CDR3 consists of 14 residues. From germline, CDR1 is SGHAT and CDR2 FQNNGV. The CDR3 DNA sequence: TGTGCCAGCAGCTCGGGACAGTTCCACACTGAAGCTTTCTTT. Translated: CASSSGQFHTEAFF.

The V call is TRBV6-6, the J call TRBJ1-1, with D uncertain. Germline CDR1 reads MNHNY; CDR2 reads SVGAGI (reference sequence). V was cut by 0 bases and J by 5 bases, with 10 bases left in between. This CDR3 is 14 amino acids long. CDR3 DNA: TGTGCCAGCAGTTACTCGATAGCGAGTACTGAAGCTTTCTTT. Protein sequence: CASSYSIASTEAFF.

The chain's CDR3 is CASSPGPLEQYF. As DNA, the CDR3 is TGTGCCAGCAGCCCTGGTCCACTCGAGCAGTACTTC. The gene calls are TRBV7-9 and TRBJ2-7; D is unclear. V gave up 5 bases and J gave up 6 bases, with 11 bases separating them. Germline CDR1 and CDR2: SEHNR and FQNEAQ (reference sequence). This CDR3 comprises 12 residues.

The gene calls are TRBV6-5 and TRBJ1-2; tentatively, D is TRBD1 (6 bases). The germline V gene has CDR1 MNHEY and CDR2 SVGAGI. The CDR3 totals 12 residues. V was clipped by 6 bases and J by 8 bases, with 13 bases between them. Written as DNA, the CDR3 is TGTGCCAGCAGCCTAACAGGGAACGGCTACACCTTC. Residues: CASSLTGNGYTF.

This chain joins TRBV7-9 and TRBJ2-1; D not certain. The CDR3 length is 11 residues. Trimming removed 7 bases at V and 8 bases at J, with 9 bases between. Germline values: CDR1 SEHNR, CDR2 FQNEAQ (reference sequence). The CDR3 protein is CASTPFDEQFF. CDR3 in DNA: TGTGCCAGCACCCCCTTTGATGAGCAGTTCTTC.

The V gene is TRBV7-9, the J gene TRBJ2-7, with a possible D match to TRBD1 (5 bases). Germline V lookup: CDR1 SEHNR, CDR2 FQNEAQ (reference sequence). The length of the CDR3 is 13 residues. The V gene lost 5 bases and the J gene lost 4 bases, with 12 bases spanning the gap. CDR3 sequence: CASSPRTQYEQYF. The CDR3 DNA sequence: TGTGCCAGCAGCCCACGGACACAGTACGAGCAGTACTTC.

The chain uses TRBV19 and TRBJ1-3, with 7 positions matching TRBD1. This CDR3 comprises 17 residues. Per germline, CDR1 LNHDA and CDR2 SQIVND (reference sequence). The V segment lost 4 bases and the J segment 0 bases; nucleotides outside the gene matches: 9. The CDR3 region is CASSRGQPPLSGNTIYF. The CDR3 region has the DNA TGTGCCAGTAGTAGGGGACAGCCTCCCCTCTCTGGAAACACCATATATTTT.

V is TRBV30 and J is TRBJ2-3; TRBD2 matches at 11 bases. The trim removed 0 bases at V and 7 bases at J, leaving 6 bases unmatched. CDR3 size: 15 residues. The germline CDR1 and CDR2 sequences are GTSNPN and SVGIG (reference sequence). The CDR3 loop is CAWSVLAGERNTQYF. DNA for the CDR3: TGTGCCTGGAGTGTACTAGCGGGAGAGAGGAATACGCAGTATTTT. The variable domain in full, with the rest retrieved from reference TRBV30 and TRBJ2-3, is SQTIHQWPATLVQPVGSPLSLECTVEGTSNPNLYWYRQAAGRGLQLLFYSVGIGQISSEVPQNLSASRPQDRQFILSSKKLLLSDSGFYLCAWSVLAGERNTQYFGPGTRLTVL.

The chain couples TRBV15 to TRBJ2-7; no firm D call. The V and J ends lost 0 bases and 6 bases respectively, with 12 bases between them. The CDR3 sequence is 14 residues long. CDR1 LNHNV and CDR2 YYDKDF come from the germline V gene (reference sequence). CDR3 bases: TGTGCCACCAGCAGAGATCGTGGTTTCGGCGAGCAGTACTTC. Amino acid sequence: CATSRDRGFGEQYF.

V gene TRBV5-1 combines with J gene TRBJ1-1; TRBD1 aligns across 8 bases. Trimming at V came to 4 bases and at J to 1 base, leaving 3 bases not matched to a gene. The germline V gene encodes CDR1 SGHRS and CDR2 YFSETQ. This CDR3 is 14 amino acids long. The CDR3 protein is CASSAGTGNTEAFF. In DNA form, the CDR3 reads TGCGCCAGCAGCGCGGGGACAGGGAACACTGAAGCTTTCTTT.

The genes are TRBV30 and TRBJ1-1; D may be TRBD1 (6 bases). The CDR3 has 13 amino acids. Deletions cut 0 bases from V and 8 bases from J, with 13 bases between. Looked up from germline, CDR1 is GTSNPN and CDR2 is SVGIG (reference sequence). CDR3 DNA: TGTGCCTGGAGTGTACGGGACACTCTAGAAGCTTTCTTT. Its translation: CAWSVRDTLEAFF.

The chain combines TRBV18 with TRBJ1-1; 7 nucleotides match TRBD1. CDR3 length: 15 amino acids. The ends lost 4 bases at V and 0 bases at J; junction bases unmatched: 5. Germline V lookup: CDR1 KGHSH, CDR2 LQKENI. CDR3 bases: TGTGCCAGCTCACTAGTGGGACAGATGAACACTGAAGCTTTCTTT. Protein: CASSLVGQMNTEAFF. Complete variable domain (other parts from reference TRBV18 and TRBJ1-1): NAGVMQNPRHLVRRRGQEARLRCSPMKGHSHVYWYRQLPEEGLKFMVYLQKENIIDESGMPKERFSAEFPKEGPSILRIQQVVRGDSAAYFCASSLVGQMNTEAFFGQGTRLTVV.

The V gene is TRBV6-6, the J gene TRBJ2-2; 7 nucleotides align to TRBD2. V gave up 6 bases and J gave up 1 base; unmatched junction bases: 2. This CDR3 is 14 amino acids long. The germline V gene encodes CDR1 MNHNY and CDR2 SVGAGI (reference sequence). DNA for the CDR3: TGTGCCAGCAGCAGCGGGGTGAACACCGGGGAGCTGTTTTTT. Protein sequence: CASSSGVNTGELFF.

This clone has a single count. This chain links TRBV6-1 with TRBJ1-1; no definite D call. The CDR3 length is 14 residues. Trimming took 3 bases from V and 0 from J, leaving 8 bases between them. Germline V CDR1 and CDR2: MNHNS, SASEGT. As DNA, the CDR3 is TGTGCCAGCAGTGACACTCCTATGAACACTGAAGCTTTCTTT. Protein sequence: CASSDTPMNTEAFF.

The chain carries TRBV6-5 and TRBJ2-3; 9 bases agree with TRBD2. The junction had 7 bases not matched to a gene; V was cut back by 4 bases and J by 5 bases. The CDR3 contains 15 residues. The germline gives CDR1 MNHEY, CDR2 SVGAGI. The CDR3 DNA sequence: TGTGCCAGCAGTTCCCGGCGGGGGGGTCAAGATACGCAGTATTTT. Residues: CASSSRRGGQDTQYF.

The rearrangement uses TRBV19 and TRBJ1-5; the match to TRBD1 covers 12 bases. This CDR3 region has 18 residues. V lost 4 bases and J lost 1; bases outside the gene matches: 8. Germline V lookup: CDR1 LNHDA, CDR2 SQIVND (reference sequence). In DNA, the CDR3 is TGTGCCAGTAGTAATCTGGGACAGGGGGCATGGAGCAATCAGCCCCAGCATTTT. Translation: CASSNLGQGAWSNQPQHF.

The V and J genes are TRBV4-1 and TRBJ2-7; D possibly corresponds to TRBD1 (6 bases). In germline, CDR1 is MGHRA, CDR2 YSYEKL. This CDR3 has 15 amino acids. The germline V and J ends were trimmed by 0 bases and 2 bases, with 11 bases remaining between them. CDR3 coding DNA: TGCGCCAGCAGCCAAGATATGACAGGCGCCTACGAGCAGTACTTC. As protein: CASSQDMTGAYEQYF.

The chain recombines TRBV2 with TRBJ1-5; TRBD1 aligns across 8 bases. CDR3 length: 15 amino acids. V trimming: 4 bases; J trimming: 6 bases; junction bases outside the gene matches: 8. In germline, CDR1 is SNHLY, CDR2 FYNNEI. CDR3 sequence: CASSVGQGLFQPQHF. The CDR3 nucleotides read TGTGCCAGCAGTGTAGGACAGGGCCTCTTTCAGCCCCAGCATTTT. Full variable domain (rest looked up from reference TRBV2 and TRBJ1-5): EPEVTQTPSHQVTQMGQEVILRCVPISNHLYFYWYRQILGQKVEFLVSFYNNEISEKSEIFDDQFSVERPDGSNFTLKIRSTKLEDSAMYFCASSVGQGLFQPQHFGDGTRLSIL.